This is a list of T cell receptor beta chains from one sample in a study of blood T cell repertoires in COVID-19. Clones were sequenced by immunoSEQ multiplex PCR, and TCRdb holds only the in-frame ones, with some missing. The sample gives approximately 270,000 clones, roughly 88% of which show up once; roughly 4% is in the top ten. The sample comprised PBMCs or T cells enriched from blood (not recorded which). Every receptor here comes from a woman aged 25 to 39 who had recovered from COVID-19. Both conserved end residues are part of each CDR3.

j_call cdr3_length v_call cdr3_aa
TRBJ1-1 13 TRBV12-3/TRBV12-4 CASTLMTGTEAFF
TRBJ2-3 14 TRBV27 CASSSGQFADTQYF
TRBJ2-7 13 TRBV18 CASSPPGVSEQYF
TRBJ1-1 13 TRBV6-5 CASTLQGARAAFF
TRBJ2-7 14 TRBV7-2 CASSSGQGPYEQYF
TRBJ1-5 14 TRBV13 CASSLGPGSVPQHF
TRBJ1-5 15 TRBV19 CASSRQGAWNQPQHF
TRBJ1-6 15 TRBV7-9 CASSFRGSYNSPLHF
TRBJ2-2 15 TRBV28 CASSFPGQGSGELFF
TRBJ1-2 12 TRBV28 CASSWGGYGYTF
TRBJ1-2 14 TRBV5-1 CASSLEAQVDGYTF
TRBJ1-2 13 TRBV14 CASSDRDRHGYTF
TRBJ2-3 18 TRBV1 CTSSQHEGGPSSTDTQYF
TRBJ2-1 14 TRBV24-1 CATSEYDWPGEQFF
TRBJ1-1 14 TRBV4-1 CASSPGQLNTEAFF
TRBJ2-7 15 TRBV7-2 CASSLQAANSYEQYF
TRBJ1-2 16 TRBV7-9 CASSLGGGPAPYGYTF
TRBJ2-1 17 TRBV30 CAWSSWGVRSSYNEQFF
TRBJ1-2 14 TRBV18 CASSRQGADYGYTF
TRBJ2-3 14 TRBV7-9 CASSSGQGEDTQYF
TRBJ1-2 10 TRBV20-1 CSARVYGYTF
TRBJ2-3 16 TRBV18 CASSPLATPSTDTQYF
TRBJ1-2 16 TRBV10-2 CASSEFYQGPTRGYTF
TRBJ1-1 15 TRBV2 CASRTGTLGYTEAFF
TRBJ2-7 15 TRBV18 CASSPTTGEIYEQYF
TRBJ1-2 15 TRBV4-1 CASSQVDRATYGYTF
TRBJ1-6 17 TRBV15 CATSRALVGTGNSPLHF
TRBJ1-4 14 TRBV6-5 CASSYDDRGKKLFF
TRBJ1-4 17 TRBV6-2/TRBV6-3 CASSYSRGAMALEKLFF
TRBJ1-1 13 TRBV10-2 CASSDGRNTEAFF
TRBJ1-2 15 TRBV19 CASSERTSGINGYTF
TRBJ2-7 14 TRBV4-1 CASSPRGRAYEQYF
TRBJ2-7 14 TRBV7-8 CASSSRTAPYEQYF
TRBJ2-5 14 TRBV5-4 CASSASGSQETQYF
TRBJ2-3 16 TRBV24-1 CATSDSASGETNTQYF
TRBJ1-3 11 TRBV7-9 CASDRGGTIYF
TRBJ2-1 13 TRBV15 CATSRTGSREQFF